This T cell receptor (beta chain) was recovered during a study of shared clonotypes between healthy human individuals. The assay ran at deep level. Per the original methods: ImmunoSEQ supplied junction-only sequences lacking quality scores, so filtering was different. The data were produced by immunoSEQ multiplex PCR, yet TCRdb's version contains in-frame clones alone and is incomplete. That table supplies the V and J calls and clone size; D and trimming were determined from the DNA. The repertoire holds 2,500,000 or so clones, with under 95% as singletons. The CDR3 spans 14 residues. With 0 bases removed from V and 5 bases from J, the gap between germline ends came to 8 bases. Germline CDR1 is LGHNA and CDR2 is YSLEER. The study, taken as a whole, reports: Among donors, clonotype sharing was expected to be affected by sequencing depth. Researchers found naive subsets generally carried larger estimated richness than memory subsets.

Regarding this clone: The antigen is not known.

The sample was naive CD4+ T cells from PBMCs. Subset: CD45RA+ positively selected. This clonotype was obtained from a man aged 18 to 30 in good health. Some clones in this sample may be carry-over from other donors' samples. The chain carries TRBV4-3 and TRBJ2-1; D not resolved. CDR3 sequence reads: CASSQDQPHNEQFF. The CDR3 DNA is TGCGCCAGCAGCCAAGATCAACCCCACAATGAGCAGTTCTTC.